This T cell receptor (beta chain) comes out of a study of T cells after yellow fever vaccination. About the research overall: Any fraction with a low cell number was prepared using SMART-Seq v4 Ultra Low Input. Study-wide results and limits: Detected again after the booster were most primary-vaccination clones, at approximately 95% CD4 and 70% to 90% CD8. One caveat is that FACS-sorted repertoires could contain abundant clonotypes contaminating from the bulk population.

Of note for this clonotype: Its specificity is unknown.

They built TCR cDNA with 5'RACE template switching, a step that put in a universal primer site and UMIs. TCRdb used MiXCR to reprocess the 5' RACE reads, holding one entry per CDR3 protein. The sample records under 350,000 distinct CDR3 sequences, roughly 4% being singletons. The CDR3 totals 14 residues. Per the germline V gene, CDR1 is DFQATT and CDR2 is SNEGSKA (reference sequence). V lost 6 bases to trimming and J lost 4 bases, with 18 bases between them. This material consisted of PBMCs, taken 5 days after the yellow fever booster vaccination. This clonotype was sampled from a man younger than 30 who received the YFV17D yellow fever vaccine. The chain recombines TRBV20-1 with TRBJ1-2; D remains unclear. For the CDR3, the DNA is TGCAGTGCCGTTTTCTGGGCCGCCTCCTATGGCTACACCTTC. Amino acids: CSAVFWAASYGYTF.